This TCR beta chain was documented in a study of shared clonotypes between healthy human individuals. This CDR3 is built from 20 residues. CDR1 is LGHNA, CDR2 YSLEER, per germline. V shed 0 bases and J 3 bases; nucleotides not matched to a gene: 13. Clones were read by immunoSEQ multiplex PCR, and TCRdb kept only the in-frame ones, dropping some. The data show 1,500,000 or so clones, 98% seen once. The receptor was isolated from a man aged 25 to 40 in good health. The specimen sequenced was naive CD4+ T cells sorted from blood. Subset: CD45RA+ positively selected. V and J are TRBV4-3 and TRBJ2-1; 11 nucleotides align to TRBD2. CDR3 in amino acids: CASSQDGLAGGPNGYNEQFF. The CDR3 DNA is TGCGCCAGCAGCCAAGATGGGCTAGCGGGAGGCCCTAATGGCTACAATGAGCAGTTCTTC.